The next 7 T cell receptor beta chains were all read from a single sample in a study of shared clonotypes between healthy human individuals. Profiling relied on immunoSEQ multiplex PCR, and the TCRdb table lists in-frame clones only, not all of them. Among more than 550,000 clones listed, roughly 72% were seen once. The specimen was memory CD4+ T cells sorted from blood. Subset given: CD45RA-negative fraction. These receptors all come from a woman under 40 in good health.

In its sample, this clone was seen many times. The rearrangement uses TRBV18 and TRBJ1-2; no clear D gene. The CDR3 runs to 16 residues. From germline, CDR1 is KGHSH and CDR2 LQKENI. Trimming took 1 base from V and 4 from J, leaving 16 bases between them. CDR3 bases: TGTGCCAGCTCACCACTCCTCGGGATTTCGGGCTATGGCTACACCTTC. Protein product: CASSPLLGISGYGYTF.

The CDR3 protein is CASSLSLAEIQETQYF. The CDR3, as DNA: TGTGCCAGCAGCTTAAGCCTAGCGGAAATCCAAGAGACCCAGTACTTC. The rearrangement links TRBV7-7 to TRBJ2-5, with TRBD2 matching over 7 bases. J was trimmed by 1 base and V by 2 bases; bases with no gene match: 7. CDR3 length: 16 amino acids. CDR1 SSHAT and CDR2 FNYEAQ come from the germline V gene (reference sequence).

This clone came up a few times. V and J are TRBV5-1 and TRBJ2-4; D ambiguous. V lost 0 bases and J lost 1, with 14 bases in between. CDR1 is SGHRS and CDR2 is YFSETQ in the germline V gene. The CDR3 runs to 17 residues. Written as DNA, the CDR3 is TGCGCCAGCAGCTTGGCCTATGGTGCCGGGGCCAAAAACATTCAGTACTTC. Protein: CASSLAYGAGAKNIQYF.

The rearrangement uses TRBV5-4 and TRBJ1-2; D is perhaps TRBD1 (6 bases). CDR3 length equals 12 residues. V gave up 3 bases and J gave up 6 bases, with 9 bases separating them. Germline lookup yields CDR1 SGHNT and CDR2 YYREEE (reference sequence). CDR3 sequence (DNA): TGTGCCAGCAGCTGGGACAAGAATGGCTACACCTTC. This sequence encodes CASSWDKNGYTF.

The rearrangement uses TRBV6-1 and TRBJ1-5; no reliable D call. Germline V gene data show CDR1 as MNHNS and CDR2 as SASEGT. The CDR3 runs 12 residues. Trimming left V 2 bases short and J 12 bases short, with 11 bases between. The DNA of the CDR3 is TGTGCCAGCAGTGAAAGAATGAGGCTCCAGCATTTT. Its protein is CASSERMRLQHF.

The chain joins TRBV18 to TRBJ2-7; 8 bases are a match to TRBD1. Germline V gives CDR1 KGHSH, CDR2 LQKENI. Losses at the gene ends were 6 bases for V and 6 bases for J; bases not matched to a gene: 4. There are 12 residues in the CDR3. The CDR3 sequence is CASSTQGAEQYF. CDR3 nucleotide sequence: TGTGCCAGCTCGACCCAGGGGGCCGAGCAGTACTTC. Variable domain in full (rest from reference TRBV18 and TRBJ2-7): NAGVMQNPRHLVRRRGQEARLRCSPMKGHSHVYWYRQLPEEGLKFMVYLQKENIIDESGMPKERFSAEFPKEGPSILRIQQVVRGDSAAYFCASSTQGAEQYFGPGTRLTVT.

This chain joins TRBV27 and TRBJ1-5, with 9 bases fitting TRBD1. The CDR3 extends over 16 amino acids. V was clipped by 4 bases and J by 1 base; unmatched bases: 5. Germline values: CDR1 MNHEY, CDR2 SMNVEV (reference sequence). CDR3 coding DNA: TGTGCCAGCAGTTCTGGGGACAGGGTAAGCAATCAGCCCCAGCATTTT. Protein sequence: CASSSGDRVSNQPQHF.